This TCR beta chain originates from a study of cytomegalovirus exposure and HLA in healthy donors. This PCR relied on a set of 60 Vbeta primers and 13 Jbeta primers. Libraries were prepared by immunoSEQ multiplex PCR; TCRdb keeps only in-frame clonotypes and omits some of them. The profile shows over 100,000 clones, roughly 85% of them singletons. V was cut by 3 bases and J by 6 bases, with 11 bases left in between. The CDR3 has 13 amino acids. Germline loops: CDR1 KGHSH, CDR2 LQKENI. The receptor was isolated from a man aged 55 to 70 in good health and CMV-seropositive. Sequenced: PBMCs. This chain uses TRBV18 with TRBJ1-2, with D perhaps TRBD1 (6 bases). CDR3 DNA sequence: TGTGCCAGCTCACCGGGGGCAGAGAATGGCTACACCTTC. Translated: CASSPGAENGYTF. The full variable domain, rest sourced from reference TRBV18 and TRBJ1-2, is NAGVMQNPRHLVRRRGQEARLRCSPMKGHSHVYWYRQLPEEGLKFMVYLQKENIIDESGMPKERFSAEFPKEGPSILRIQQVVRGDSAAYFCASSPGAENGYTFGSGTRLTVV.